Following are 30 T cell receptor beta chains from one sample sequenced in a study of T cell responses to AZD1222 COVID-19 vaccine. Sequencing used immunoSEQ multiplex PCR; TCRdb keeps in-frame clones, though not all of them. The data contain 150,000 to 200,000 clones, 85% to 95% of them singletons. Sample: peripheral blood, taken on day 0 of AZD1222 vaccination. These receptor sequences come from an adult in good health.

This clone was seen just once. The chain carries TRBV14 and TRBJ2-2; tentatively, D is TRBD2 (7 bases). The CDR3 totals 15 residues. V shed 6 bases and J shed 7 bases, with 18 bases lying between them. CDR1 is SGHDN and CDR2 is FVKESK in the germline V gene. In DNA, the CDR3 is TGTGCCAGCAGTACCTCGGCGGGGGCGGACGGGGAGCTGTTTTTT. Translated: CASSTSAGADGELFF.

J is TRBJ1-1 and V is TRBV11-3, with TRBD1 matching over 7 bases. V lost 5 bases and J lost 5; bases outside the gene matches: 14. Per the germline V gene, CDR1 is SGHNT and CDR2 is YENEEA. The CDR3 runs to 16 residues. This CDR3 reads CASSPGQFRYRTEAFF. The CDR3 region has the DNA TGTGCCAGCAGCCCGGGACAGTTTCGATACAGGACTGAAGCTTTCTTT.

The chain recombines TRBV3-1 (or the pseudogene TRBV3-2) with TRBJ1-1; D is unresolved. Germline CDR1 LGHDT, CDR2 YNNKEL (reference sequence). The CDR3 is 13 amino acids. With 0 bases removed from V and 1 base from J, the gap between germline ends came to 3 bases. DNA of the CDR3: TGTGCCAGCAGCCAAGAGACGAACACTGAAGCTTTCTTT. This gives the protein CASSQETNTEAFF.

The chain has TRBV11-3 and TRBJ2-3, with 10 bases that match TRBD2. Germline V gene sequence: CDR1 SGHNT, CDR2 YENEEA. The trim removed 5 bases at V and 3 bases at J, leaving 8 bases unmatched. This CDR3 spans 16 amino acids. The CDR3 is CASSQSGGAWTDTQYF. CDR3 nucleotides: TGTGCCAGCAGCCAGAGCGGGGGGGCGTGGACAGATACGCAGTATTTT.

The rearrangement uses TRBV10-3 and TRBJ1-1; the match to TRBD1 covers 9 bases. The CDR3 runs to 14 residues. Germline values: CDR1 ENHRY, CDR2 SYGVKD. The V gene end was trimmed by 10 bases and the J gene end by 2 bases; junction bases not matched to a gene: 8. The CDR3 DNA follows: TGTGCCACGACACGGGACAGGGATAACACTGAAGCTTTCTTT. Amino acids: CATTRDRDNTEAFF.

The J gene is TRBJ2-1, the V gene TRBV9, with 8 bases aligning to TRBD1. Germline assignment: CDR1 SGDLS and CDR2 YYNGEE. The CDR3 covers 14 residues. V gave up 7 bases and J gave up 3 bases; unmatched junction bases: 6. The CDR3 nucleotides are TGTGCCAGCGGAGGGGGGACAGGCTACAATGAGCAGTTCTTC. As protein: CASGGGTGYNEQFF. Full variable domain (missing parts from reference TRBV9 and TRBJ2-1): DSGVTQTPKHLITATGQRVTLRCSPRSGDLSVYWYQQSLDQGLQFLIQYYNGEERAKGNILERFSAQQFPDLHSELNLSSLELGDSALYFCASGGGTGYNEQFFGPGTRLTVL.

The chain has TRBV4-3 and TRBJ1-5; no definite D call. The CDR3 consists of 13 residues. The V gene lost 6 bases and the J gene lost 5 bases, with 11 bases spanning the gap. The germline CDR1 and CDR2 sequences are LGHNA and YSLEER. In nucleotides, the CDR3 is TGCGCCAGCAGTCAGAGGTTGGATCAGCCCCAGCATTTT. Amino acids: CASSQRLDQPQHF.

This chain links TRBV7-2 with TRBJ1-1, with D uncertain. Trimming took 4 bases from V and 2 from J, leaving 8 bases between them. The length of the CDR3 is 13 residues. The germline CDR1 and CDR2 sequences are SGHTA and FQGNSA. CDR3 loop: CASSSNSNTEAFF. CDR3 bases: TGTGCCAGCAGCTCTAACTCTAACACTGAAGCTTTCTTT.

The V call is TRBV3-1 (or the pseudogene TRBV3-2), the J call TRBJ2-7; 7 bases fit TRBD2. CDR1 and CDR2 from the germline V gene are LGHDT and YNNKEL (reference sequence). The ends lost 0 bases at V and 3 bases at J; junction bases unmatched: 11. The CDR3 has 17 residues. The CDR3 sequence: CASSQESYPGGSYEQYF. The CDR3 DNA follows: TGTGCCAGCAGCCAAGAGTCGTATCCGGGGGGAAGCTACGAGCAGTACTTC.

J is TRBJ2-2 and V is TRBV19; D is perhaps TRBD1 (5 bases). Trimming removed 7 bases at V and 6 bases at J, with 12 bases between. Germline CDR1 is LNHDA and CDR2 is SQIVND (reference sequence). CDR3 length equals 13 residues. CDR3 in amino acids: CASTAWGSGELFF. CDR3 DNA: TGTGCCAGTACGGCTTGGGGCTCCGGGGAGCTGTTTTTT.

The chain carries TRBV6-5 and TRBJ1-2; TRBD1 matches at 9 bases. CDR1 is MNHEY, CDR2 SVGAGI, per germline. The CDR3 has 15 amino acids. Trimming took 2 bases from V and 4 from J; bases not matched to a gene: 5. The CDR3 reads CASSYLDRGVYGYTF. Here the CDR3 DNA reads TGTGCCAGCAGTTACCTGGACAGGGGCGTCTATGGCTACACCTTC.

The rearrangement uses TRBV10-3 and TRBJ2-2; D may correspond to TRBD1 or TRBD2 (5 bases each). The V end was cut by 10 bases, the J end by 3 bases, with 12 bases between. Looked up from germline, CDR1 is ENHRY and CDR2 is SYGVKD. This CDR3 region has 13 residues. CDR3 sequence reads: CATYLGDTGELFF. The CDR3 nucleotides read TGTGCCACCTACCTGGGGGACACCGGGGAGCTGTTTTTT.

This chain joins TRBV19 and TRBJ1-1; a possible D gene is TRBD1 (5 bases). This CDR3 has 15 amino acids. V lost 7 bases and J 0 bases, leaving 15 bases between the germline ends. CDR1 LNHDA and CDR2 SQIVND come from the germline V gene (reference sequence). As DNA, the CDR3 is TGTGCCAGTAAAACATCGGACAACATGAACACTGAAGCTTTCTTT. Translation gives CASKTSDNMNTEAFF.

The CDR3 here is CASSQTTGTGLYAGDTIYF. In DNA form, the CDR3 reads TGCGCCAGCAGCCAAACTACCGGGACAGGGCTGTATGCGGGGGACACCATATATTTT. The rearrangement uses TRBV4-1 and TRBJ1-3; 9 positions match TRBD1. The CDR3 sequence is 19 residues long. J gave up 8 bases and V 2 bases, and 19 bases lay outside the gene matches. Germline loops: CDR1 MGHRA, CDR2 YSYEKL.

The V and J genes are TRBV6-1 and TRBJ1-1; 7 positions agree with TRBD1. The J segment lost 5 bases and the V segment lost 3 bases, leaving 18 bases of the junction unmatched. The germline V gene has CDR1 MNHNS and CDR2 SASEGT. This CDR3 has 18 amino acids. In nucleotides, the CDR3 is TGTGCCAGCAGTGACATGGGGTGGCGTGGACAGGATCGAACTGAAGCTTTCTTT. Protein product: CASSDMGWRGQDRTEAFF.

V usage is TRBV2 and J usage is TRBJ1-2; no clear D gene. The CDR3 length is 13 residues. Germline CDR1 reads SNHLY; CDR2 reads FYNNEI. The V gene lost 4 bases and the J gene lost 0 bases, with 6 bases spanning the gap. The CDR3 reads CASSGGTNYGYTF. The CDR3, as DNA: TGTGCCAGCAGTGGAGGCACTAACTATGGCTACACCTTC.

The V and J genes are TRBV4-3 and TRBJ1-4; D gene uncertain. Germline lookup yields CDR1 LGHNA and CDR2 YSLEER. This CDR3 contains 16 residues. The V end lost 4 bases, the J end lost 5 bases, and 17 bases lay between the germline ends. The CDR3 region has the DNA TGCGCCAGCAGCCCTAGGAGGGCGTCACAAAATGAAAAACTGTTTTTT. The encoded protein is CASSPRRASQNEKLFF.

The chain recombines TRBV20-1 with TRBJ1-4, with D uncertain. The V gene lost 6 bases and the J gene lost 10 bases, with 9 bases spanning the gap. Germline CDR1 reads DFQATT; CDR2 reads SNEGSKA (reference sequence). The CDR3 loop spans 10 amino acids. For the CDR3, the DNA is TGCAGTGCGGGCCAAGGAAAACTGTTTTTT. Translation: CSAGQGKLFF.

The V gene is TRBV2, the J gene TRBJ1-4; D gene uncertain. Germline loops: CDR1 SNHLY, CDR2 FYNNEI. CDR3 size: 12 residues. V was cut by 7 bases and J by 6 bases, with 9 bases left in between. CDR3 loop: CASTGLDEKLFF. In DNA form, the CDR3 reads TGTGCCAGCACTGGGCTGGATGAAAAACTGTTTTTT.

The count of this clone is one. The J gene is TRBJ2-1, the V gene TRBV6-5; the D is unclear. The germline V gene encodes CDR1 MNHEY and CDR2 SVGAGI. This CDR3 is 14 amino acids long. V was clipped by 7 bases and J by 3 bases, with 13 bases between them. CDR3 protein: CASTGSVLYNEQFF. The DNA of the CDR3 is TGTGCCAGCACGGGCAGCGTGCTCTACAATGAGCAGTTCTTC.

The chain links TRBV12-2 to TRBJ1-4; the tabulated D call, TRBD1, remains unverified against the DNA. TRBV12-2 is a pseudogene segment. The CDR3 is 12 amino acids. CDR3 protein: CASRHRGQKLFF. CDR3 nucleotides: TGTGCAAGTCGCCACAGGGGGCAAAAACTGTTTTTT.

CDR3 bases: TGTGCCAGCAGCCTCCGGGTAGCGGGGAGCACAGATACGCAGTATTTT. It encodes CASSLRVAGSTDTQYF. The chain couples TRBV5-4 to TRBJ2-3, with TRBD2 identical over 8 bases. This CDR3 contains 16 residues. V was pared by 4 bases and J by 0 bases, with 7 bases of the junction left unmatched. Per the germline V gene, CDR1 is SGHNT and CDR2 is YYREEE (reference sequence).

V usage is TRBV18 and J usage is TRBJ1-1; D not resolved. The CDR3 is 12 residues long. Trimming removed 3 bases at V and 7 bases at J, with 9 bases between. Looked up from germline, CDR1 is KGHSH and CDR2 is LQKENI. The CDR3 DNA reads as TGTGCCAGCTCACCTATGGGAGGTGAAGCTTTCTTT. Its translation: CASSPMGGEAFF.

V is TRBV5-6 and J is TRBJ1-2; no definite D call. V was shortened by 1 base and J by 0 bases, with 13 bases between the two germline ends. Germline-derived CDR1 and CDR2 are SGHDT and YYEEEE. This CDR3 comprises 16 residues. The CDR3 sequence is CASSLTNQLPNYGYTF. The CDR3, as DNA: TGTGCCAGCAGCTTGACAAACCAGCTACCTAACTATGGCTACACCTTC.

CDR3 region: CASSFKGYGYTF. Here the CDR3 DNA reads TGTGCCAGCAGTTTTAAGGGGTATGGCTACACCTTC. V usage is TRBV28 and J usage is TRBJ1-2, with D possibly TRBD1 on 5 matching bases. The CDR3 runs 12 residues. CDR1 is MDHEN, CDR2 SYDVKM, per germline. The ends were cut back, 3 bases at V and 5 bases at J, with 7 bases in the middle.

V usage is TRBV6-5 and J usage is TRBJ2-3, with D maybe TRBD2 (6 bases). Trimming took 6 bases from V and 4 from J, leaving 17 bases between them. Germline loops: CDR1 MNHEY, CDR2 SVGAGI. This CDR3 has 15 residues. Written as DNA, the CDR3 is TGTGCCAGCAGCCGAATAGCGGTTGCCCCAGATACGCAGTATTTT. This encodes CASSRIAVAPDTQYF.

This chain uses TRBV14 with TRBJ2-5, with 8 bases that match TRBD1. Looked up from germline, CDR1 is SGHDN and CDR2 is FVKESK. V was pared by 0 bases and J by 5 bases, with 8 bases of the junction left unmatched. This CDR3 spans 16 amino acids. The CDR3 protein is CASSQDRPGGKETQYF. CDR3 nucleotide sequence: TGTGCCAGCAGCCAAGATCGTCCAGGGGGCAAGGAGACCCAGTACTTC.

The CDR3 DNA sequence: TGTGCCAGCAGCCCCGGGGACAGCTATGGCTACACCTTC. Translation gives CASSPGDSYGYTF. V usage is TRBV7-3 and J usage is TRBJ1-2, with 7 bases lining up with TRBD1. The CDR3 length is 13 residues. Germline-derived CDR1 and CDR2 are SGHTA and FQGTGA. With V trimmed by 5 bases and J by 4 bases, 4 bases remained unmatched.

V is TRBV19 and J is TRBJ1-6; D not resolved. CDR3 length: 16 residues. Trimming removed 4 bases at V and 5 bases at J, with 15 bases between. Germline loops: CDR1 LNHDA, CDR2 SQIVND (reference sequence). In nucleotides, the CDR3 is TGTGCCAGTAGTACCCGAGGGAAATTAGATAATTCACCCCTCCACTTT. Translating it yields CASSTRGKLDNSPLHF.

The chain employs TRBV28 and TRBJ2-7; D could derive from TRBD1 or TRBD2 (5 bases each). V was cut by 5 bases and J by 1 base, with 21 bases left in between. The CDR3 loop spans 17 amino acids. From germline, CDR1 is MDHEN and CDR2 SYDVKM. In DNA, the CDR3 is TGTGCCAGCAGTCCCTCGGCCCCGGGACGGATATCCTACGAGCAGTACTTC. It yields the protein CASSPSAPGRISYEQYF.